This T cell receptor (beta chain) was captured in a study of T cell responses to AZD1222 COVID-19 vaccine (dated by TCRdb to about 2021). With regard to the full study: TCR sequencing was performed for roughly 250 trial participants, of whom roughly 200 were given two doses of AZD1222 and around 25 were given two doses of MenACWY control vaccine. Enrollment into the trials was organized by age into subgroups of 18-55, 56-69 and 70-plus years, and those subgroups contained roughly 160, 29 and 62 TCR-sequenced participants, respectively. The research as a whole found: Spike-specific TCR breadth and depth rose significantly after two AZD1222 doses compared with day 0 and with MenACWY recipients. Conclusions about previously exposed vaccinees are limited, since just five to seven AZD1222 recipients were seropositive for SARS-CoV-2 at baseline. Vaccine-associated CD4 TCRs spanned the whole spike protein, with dominant responses in regions 160-218 and 743-854. Participants were mostly white British and included more females than males, and it was suggested by the authors that clonal diversity may have been underestimated. Epitopes outside the regions mutated in the B.1.351 and B.1.1.7 variants were reportedly recognized by nearly half of the unique spike-specific TCRs. Because no samples from the day 14 peak response were available, repertoires could be characterized only after the peak T cell response. In the small 56-69-year group, the increase in depth fell short of significance, most likely because of low power.

On this clone: The clone's antigen remains unknown. No clone much larger than this one lies a single base away; base qualities are absent.

The time point label, read with the paper, signifies: about 28 days (+/-7) after the second vaccine dose. The label giving this sample's treatment or condition can be read as: meningococcal conjugate vaccine given as trial control. Vaccinee samples came from UK trials COV001 and COV002, including a single-blind randomized controlled phase 2/3 trial of AZD1222 (ChAdOx1 nCoV-19) in healthy adults. For TCRbeta chain sequencing, PBMC samples were collected from trial participants at day 0 and at day 28 after the second dose. The CDR3 regions of human TCRbeta chains were analyzed by immunosequencing. Regarding the original processing steps: TCRs in the repertoires were matched against a reference library of SARS-CoV-2-specific TCRs that had been generated with the MIRA antigen-specificity platform. Breadth was defined as the fraction of unique TCRs that were SARS-CoV-2-associated, and depth was defined as the fraction of total T cells that were SARS-CoV-2-associated. Using the MIRA data, every spike-specific TCR was mapped to the spike region that the TCR reacted to and assigned to either a CD4 or a CD8 class. Log10-transformed breadth and depth values were compared by one-way ANOVA with Sidak's multiple comparisons tests. This is the immuneACCESS table as TCRdb keeps it, with only in-frame sequences that have V and J called. A part of the clones is gone; compared with another copy, unresolved V genes explain less than half, and the rest is unexplained. The DNA gave D and trimming, while V, J and clone size come from that table. The sample includes about 200,000 clones, with about 92% observed a single time. Around 3.6% of the sample is in the top ten clones.

Sequencing was performed on peripheral blood, taken 28 days after the second dose of the MenACWY control vaccine. The clonotype comes from an adult who received the MenACWY meningococcal vaccine as a control.

The bases read TGTGCCAGTAGTCCTCTAGGGACAGTTAGCAATCAGCCCCAGCATTTT. This translates into CASSPLGTVSNQPQHF. The rearranged chain carries TRBV19 and TRBJ1-5, and 7 bases in between align with TRBD1. Based on the germline V gene (reference sequence), the CDR1 and CDR2 sequences are LNHDA and SQIVND. The CDR3 has 16 amino acids, counting the end cysteine and phenylalanine. The read is trimmed to its CDR3 DNA, 48 bases read in frame from base 1. V trim: 5 bases; J trim: 0 bases; unmatched bases: 7.